This T cell receptor (beta chain) is drawn from a study of blood T cell repertoires in COVID-19. Study background: The analysed material was cDNA or gDNA that came from T cells, B-cell-depleted T cells, or PBMCs.

Sequenced by immunoSEQ multiplex PCR; TCRdb stores in-frame clones only, minus some. The sample carries hundreds of thousands of clones, roughly 80% recorded once. The trim removed 5 bases at V and 0 bases at J, leaving 1 base unmatched. The CDR3 runs 14 residues. Germline V lookup: CDR1 MNHEY, CDR2 SVGAGI. This clone was seen at least ten times. This same CDR3 is encoded by further DNA sequences in the sample. The TCR sequence derives from a woman aged 70-85 years with active or convalescent COVID-19. Sequenced input: peripheral blood. The chain combines TRBV6-5 with TRBJ1-3; 7 bases are shared with TRBD1. CDR3 amino acids: CASSPGGSGNTIYF. CDR3 sequence (DNA): TGTGCCAGCAGTCCAGGGGGCTCTGGAAACACCATATATTTT.